These 21 T cell receptor beta chains originate from one sample sequenced in a study of blood T cell repertoires in COVID-19. Libraries were prepared by immunoSEQ multiplex PCR; TCRdb keeps only in-frame clonotypes and omits some of them. Among about 330,000 clones listed, 86% were seen once. Input material: PBMCs or T cells enriched from blood (not recorded which). These receptors were collected from a woman aged 18-29 years who had recovered from COVID-19.

The V call is TRBV2, the J call TRBJ1-2; 8 nucleotides match TRBD1. Germline V gene data show CDR1 as SNHLY and CDR2 as FYNNEI. V trimming: 1 base; J trimming: 10 bases; junction bases outside the gene matches: 2. The CDR3 is 12 residues long. Written as DNA, the CDR3 is TGTGCCAGCAGTGAAGGGGGACAGGCCTACACCTTC. It encodes CASSEGGQAYTF. Variable domain in full (rest from reference TRBV2 and TRBJ1-2): EPEVTQTPSHQVTQMGQEVILRCVPISNHLYFYWYRQILGQKVEFLVSFYNNEISEKSEIFDDQFSVERPDGSNFTLKIRSTKLEDSAMYFCASSEGGQAYTFGSGTRLTVV.

The rearrangement joins TRBV12-2 to TRBJ1-2; the table's D gene call, TRBD1, was not cross checked with the DNA. TRBV12-2 is listed as a pseudogene. The CDR3 runs 16 residues. The CDR3 loop is CASRLPRRTGCYGYTF. The CDR3 DNA sequence: TGTGCAAGTCGCTTACCCCGCCGGACAGGGTGCTATGGCTACACCTTC.

The chain employs TRBV3-1 (or the pseudogene TRBV3-2) and TRBJ2-2, with 7 bases that match TRBD1. The germline CDR1 and CDR2 sequences are LGHDT and YNNKEL (reference sequence). This CDR3 comprises 22 residues. V lost 0 bases to trimming and J lost 6 bases; unmatched junction nucleotides: 25. CDR3 region: CASSQDLRFYTSGTELAGELFF. The CDR3 nucleotides read TGTGCCAGCAGCCAAGATTTACGTTTCTACACCTCCGGGACAGAACTGGCCGGGGAGCTGTTTTTT.

The V call is TRBV28, the J call TRBJ2-7; 7 bases agree with TRBD2. CDR3 size: 16 residues. Germline assignment: CDR1 MDHEN and CDR2 SYDVKM. Germline trimming cut 8 bases from V and 3 bases from J; bases unmatched to any gene: 16. CDR3 residues: CASLSVGGRTHYEQYF. The CDR3 DNA follows: TGTGCCAGCTTGTCCGTGGGAGGGAGGACCCACTACGAGCAGTACTTC.

This sequence joins TRBV5-1 and TRBJ2-7; maybe TRBD1 (6 bases). The CDR3 sequence is 14 residues long. The germline V and J ends were trimmed by 4 bases and 1 base, with 12 bases remaining between them. Germline CDR1 reads SGHRS; CDR2 reads YFSETQ. CDR3: CASSASQGSYEQYF. The CDR3 DNA reads TGCGCCAGCAGCGCATCACAGGGATCCTACGAGCAGTACTTC.

The rearrangement uses TRBV10-3 and TRBJ2-1; no definite D call. Per the germline V gene, CDR1 is ENHRY and CDR2 is SYGVKD. V dropped 5 bases and J dropped 6 bases, with 5 bases sitting between them. The CDR3 spans 11 residues. The DNA for the CDR3 is TGTGCCATCAGTAACACCAATGAGCAGTTCTTC. Translation gives CAISNTNEQFF.

This chain uses TRBV21-1 with TRBJ2-3; the D call TRBD2 from the table was never checked on the DNA. TRBV21-1 is flagged as a pseudogene. The CDR3 contains 16 residues. In DNA form, the CDR3 reads TGTGCCAGCAGAACCCGCGCCGATCCTAGCACAGATACGCAGTATTTT. Encoded protein: CASRTRADPSTDTQYF.

The rearrangement links TRBV28 to TRBJ1-2; possibly TRBD1 for D (5 bases). Germline lookup yields CDR1 MDHEN and CDR2 SYDVKM. V lost 8 bases to trimming and J lost 8 bases, with 21 bases between them. This CDR3 is 14 amino acids long. The CDR3 DNA reads as TGTGCCAGCCCGACGCGGGACCTTCGGCCCGGCTACACCTTC. This translates into CASPTRDLRPGYTF.

This clone was found once. This chain links TRBV3-1 (or the pseudogene TRBV3-2) with TRBJ1-4; 9 bases are a match to TRBD1. CDR1 LGHDT and CDR2 YNNKEL come from the germline V gene (reference sequence). The CDR3 is made up of 19 amino acids. Germline trimming cut 0 bases from V and 1 base from J; bases unmatched to any gene: 9. The CDR3 sequence is CASSQDPWDRDVTNEKLFF. In DNA, the CDR3 is TGTGCCAGCAGCCAAGATCCCTGGGACAGGGATGTAACTAATGAAAAACTGTTTTTT.

The gene calls are TRBV4-1 and TRBJ1-2; maybe TRBD1 (5 bases). V was shortened by 5 bases and J by 4 bases, with 14 bases between the two germline ends. The CDR3 contains 14 residues. Germline values: CDR1 MGHRA, CDR2 YSYEKL. The CDR3: CASSTGTRPYGYTF. The DNA for the CDR3 is TGCGCCAGCAGCACCGGGACTCGCCCCTATGGCTACACCTTC.

The chain carries TRBV27 and TRBJ2-1; D may be TRBD1 (5 bases). V lost 3 bases and J 7 bases, leaving 10 bases between the germline ends. Germline V gene data show CDR1 as MNHEY and CDR2 as SMNVEV (reference sequence). The CDR3 is made up of 13 amino acids. CDR3 loop: CASSFTGVNEQFF. CDR3 coding DNA: TGTGCCAGCAGTTTCACAGGAGTAAATGAGCAGTTCTTC.

The CDR3 loop reads CASSSPLERVKTF. The CDR3 nucleotides are TGTGCCAGCAGTTCCCCACTAGAAAGGGTTAAAACCTTC. The chain links TRBV28 to TRBJ1-2; D gene ambiguous. The CDR3 has 13 residues. The germline V and J ends were trimmed by 4 bases and 14 bases, with 20 bases remaining between them. The V gene's germline CDR1 is MDHEN and CDR2 SYDVKM.

This chain links TRBV5-1 with TRBJ2-5, with D maybe TRBD1 (6 bases). V shed 0 bases and J shed 1 base, with 7 bases lying between them. The CDR3 has 14 residues. Looked up from germline, CDR1 is SGHRS and CDR2 is YFSETQ. CDR3 in amino acids: CASSLGGPQETQYF. CDR3 coding DNA: TGCGCCAGCAGCTTGGGGGGGCCCCAAGAGACCCAGTACTTC.

CDR3 loop: CASRRARTNSYEQYF. CDR3 DNA: TGTGCCAGCAGGCGGGCGCGGACGAACTCCTACGAGCAGTACTTC. The V and J genes are TRBV6-5 and TRBJ2-7; D is possibly TRBD2 (5 bases). CDR1 MNHEY and CDR2 SVGAGI come from the germline V gene. This CDR3 region has 15 residues. Trimming removed 6 bases at V and 0 bases at J, with 15 bases between.

The rearrangement joins TRBV19 to TRBJ2-3; D perhaps matches TRBD2 (5 bases). Trimming shortened V by 5 bases and J by 4 bases, and 7 bases separated the two germline ends. Germline V gene sequence: CDR1 LNHDA, CDR2 SQIVND (reference sequence). CDR3 length: 12 amino acids. The CDR3 protein is CASSVGADTQYF. The CDR3, as DNA: TGTGCCAGTAGTGTGGGAGCAGATACGCAGTATTTT.

The CDR3 sequence: CAISPGQNFVRSSYNSPLHF. DNA for the CDR3: TGTGCCATCAGTCCGGGACAGAATTTTGTCCGGAGCTCCTATAATTCACCCCTCCACTTT. The chain carries TRBV10-3 and TRBJ1-6, with TRBD1 identical over 7 bases. The CDR3 consists of 20 residues. The germline V gene has CDR1 ENHRY and CDR2 SYGVKD. The J segment lost 0 bases and the V segment lost 5 bases, leaving 16 bases of the junction unmatched.

The CDR3 here is CASSPIPQIITLDYGYTF. CDR3 DNA: TGTGCCAGCTCACCAATCCCACAGATCATCACTCTTGACTATGGCTACACCTTC. This chain joins TRBV18 and TRBJ1-2; the D is unclear. V was pared by 2 bases and J by 3 bases, with 22 bases between. The CDR3 has 18 amino acids. CDR1 KGHSH and CDR2 LQKENI come from the germline V gene.

The chain employs TRBV28 and TRBJ2-1; D might be TRBD2 (7 bases). CDR3 length: 15 amino acids. Trimming took 3 bases from V and 6 from J, leaving 15 bases between them. Per the germline V gene, CDR1 is MDHEN and CDR2 is SYDVKM. CDR3 loop: CASSFRGRAFNEQFF. CDR3 coding DNA: TGTGCCAGCAGTTTTAGGGGGAGGGCCTTCAATGAGCAGTTCTTC. The full variable domain, in which reference TRBV28 and TRBJ2-1 provide the parts outside the CDR3, is DVKVTQSSRYLVKRTGEKVFLECVQDMDHENMFWYRQDPGLGLRLIYFSYDVKMKEKGDIPEGYSVSREKKERFSLILESASTNQTSMYLCASSFRGRAFNEQFFGPGTRLTVL.

The V gene is TRBV9, the J gene TRBJ1-3, with D uncertain. This CDR3 has 15 amino acids. Trimming took off 4 bases at V and 2 bases at J, with 13 bases between the two ends. Germline-derived CDR1 and CDR2 are SGDLS and YYNGEE. The CDR3 sequence is CASSSGVLAGNTIYF. DNA of the CDR3: TGTGCCAGCAGCTCCGGAGTTCTTGCTGGAAACACCATATATTTT. Looking up the rest from reference TRBV9 and TRBJ1-3 gives the full variable domain: DSGVTQTPKHLITATGQRVTLRCSPRSGDLSVYWYQQSLDQGLQFLIQYYNGEERAKGNILERFSAQQFPDLHSELNLSSLELGDSALYFCASSSGVLAGNTIYFGEGSWLTVV.

The rearrangement links TRBV11-3 to TRBJ2-1, with 8 bases aligning to TRBD2. Germline V lookup: CDR1 SGHNT, CDR2 YENEEA. The CDR3 covers 15 residues. After removal of 6 bases from V and 4 bases from J, the junction contained 8 bases not matched to a gene. For the CDR3, the DNA is TGTGCCAGCAGTCCCGGGGGGGCCTGGTACAATGAGCAGTTCTTC. Translating gives CASSPGGAWYNEQFF.

V usage is TRBV5-4 and J usage is TRBJ2-3; 10 bases match TRBD2. CDR3 length: 14 residues. Germline V gene lookup returns CDR1 SGHNT and CDR2 YYREEE (reference sequence). V lost 4 bases, J lost 1 base, and 0 bases stayed unmatched. CDR3 region: CASSGTSGTDTQYF. The CDR3 DNA is TGTGCCAGCAGCGGGACTAGCGGCACAGATACGCAGTATTTT.